This TCR beta chain is from a study of HIV-infected children after antiretroviral therapy interruption. For the study at large: Median age was about 9.5 years (interruption) and about 8 years (continuous). For the interruption arm, samples span week 0 through about 3 years after study end.

This sample's treatment: PENTA 11 planned treatment interruption arm or continuous ART arm. Memory CD8+ CD45RO+ CD45RA- T cells were sorted from thawed PBMCs. At least ten counts were recorded for this clonotype. Its antigen remains unknown. The TCR library was built from RNA with a 3' RACE protocol and unique molecular identifiers. TCRdb passed the 3' RACE reads through MiXCR, listing each CDR3 protein once. The sample gives approximately 16,000 distinct CDR3 sequences, roughly 3.5% of which show up once; under 40% is in the top ten. CDR1 is DFQATT, CDR2 SNEGSKA, per germline (reference sequence). V lost 1 base to trimming and J lost 3 bases, with 9 bases between them. This CDR3 has 14 residues. The study's findings and limits: Three patients showed more shared-triplet CDR3 clusters following treatment interruption.

This receptor was identified in a pool of human donors with HIV. Specimen: CD45RO+ CD8+ T cells from PBMCs, pooled from several time points, collected from a donor given antiretroviral therapy, either interrupted or continuous. Subset defined: memory CD8+ CD45RO+ CD45RA- T cells. The chain employs TRBV20-1 and TRBJ2-2; D might be TRBD2 (6 bases). The CDR3 sequence: CSARVEGDTGELFF. The CDR3 DNA is TGCAGTGCTAGAGTGGAGGGTGACACCGGGGAGCTGTTTTTT.